These 32 T cell receptor beta chains came from one sample sequenced in a study of shared clonotypes between healthy human individuals. The assay was immunoSEQ multiplex PCR, and TCRdb's table has in-frame clones only and misses some. Among about 2.1 million clones listed, just under 95% were seen once. Naivety among CD8 cells was defined by CD45RO negativity and positive CCR7 selection, thereby excluding terminally differentiated effector memory CD45RA+ cells. The sample consisted of naive CD8+ T cells from PBMCs. The receptors were gathered from a man in his late teens or twenties in good health. Some clones in this sample may be carry-over from other donors' samples.

The chain employs TRBV27 and TRBJ2-1, with D possibly being TRBD1 or TRBD2 (5 bases each). CDR1 and CDR2 (germline): MNHEY, SMNVEV (reference sequence). The length of the CDR3 is 15 residues. V was shortened by 6 bases and J by 4 bases, with 16 bases between the two germline ends. The CDR3 loop reads CASSVPGTEYNEQFF. DNA for the CDR3: TGTGCCAGCAGCGTGCCAGGGACGGAATACAATGAGCAGTTCTTC.

This clone was detected only once. V is TRBV5-4 and J is TRBJ2-7, with 7 bases aligning to TRBD2. CDR3 length equals 15 residues. CDR1 is SGHNT and CDR2 is YYREEE in the germline V gene (reference sequence). With 7 bases clipped from V and 2 bases from J, the junction kept 12 bases outside the gene matches. The DNA of the CDR3 is TGTGCCAGCGGACCCGGAGGGGAGGGCCCCTACGAGCAGTACTTC. Its protein product is CASGPGGEGPYEQYF.

The rearrangement links TRBV7-2 to TRBJ1-1; a weak D match, TRBD1 (5 bases). Germline V gene sequence: CDR1 SGHTA, CDR2 FQGNSA. This CDR3 contains 12 residues. Trimming shortened V by 5 bases and J by 5 bases, and 9 bases separated the two germline ends. CDR3 amino acids: CASSPSGTEAFF. DNA of the CDR3: TGTGCCAGCAGCCCCTCAGGGACTGAAGCTTTCTTT.

This chain links TRBV19 with TRBJ1-1; no definite D call. Germline-derived CDR1 and CDR2 are LNHDA and SQIVND (reference sequence). CDR3 size: 14 residues. The V and J ends lost 4 bases and 2 bases respectively, with 11 bases between them. DNA for the CDR3: TGTGCCAGTAGTAGGGTTACAGTTAACACTGAAGCTTTCTTT. It is translated as CASSRVTVNTEAFF.

The chain has TRBV7-9 and TRBJ1-2; D possibly corresponds to TRBD1 (5 bases). In germline, CDR1 is SEHNR, CDR2 FQNEAQ (reference sequence). This CDR3 is 11 amino acids long. Trimming removed 11 bases from V and 7 bases from J, with 14 bases in between. The CDR3 protein is CALGREAGYTF. The CDR3 DNA reads as TGTGCCTTGGGCAGGGAGGCTGGCTACACCTTC. The full variable domain, its missing parts supplied by reference TRBV7-9 and TRBJ1-2, is DTGVSQNPRHKITKRGQNVTFRCDPISEHNRLYWYRQTLGQGPEFLTYFQNEAQLEKSRLLSDRFSAERPKGSFSTLEIQRTEQGDSAMYLCALGREAGYTFGSGTRLTVV.

This chain joins TRBV15 and TRBJ1-4; tentatively, D is TRBD1 (5 bases). V dropped 4 bases and J dropped 5 bases, with 11 bases sitting between them. The CDR3 totals 14 residues. The germline gives CDR1 LNHNV, CDR2 YYDKDF (reference sequence). CDR3 nucleotide sequence: TGTGCCACCAGCACGGGGCGGGGGAATGAAAAACTGTTTTTT. It translates to CATSTGRGNEKLFF.

This clone showed up just a few times. Other DNA sequences within the sample encode an identical CDR3. The gene calls are TRBV27 and TRBJ1-4; D is ambiguous. Deletions cut 2 bases from V and 0 bases from J, with 4 bases between. The CDR3 contains 14 residues. The germline V gene has CDR1 MNHEY and CDR2 SMNVEV (reference sequence). The CDR3 is CASSLRATNEKLFF. As DNA, the CDR3 is TGTGCCAGCAGTTTACGGGCAACTAATGAAAAACTGTTTTTT.

Comment on this clone: The same CDR3 can be traced to other DNA sequences in this sample. The chain uses TRBV7-6 and TRBJ1-1; weak D call: TRBD1 (5 bases). The germline CDR1 and CDR2 sequences are SGHVS and FNYEAQ. Deletions cut 5 bases from V and 1 base from J, with 11 bases between. This CDR3 is 14 amino acids long. The CDR3 coding sequence is TGTGCCAGCAGCCTAGGGGAAGGGAACACTGAAGCTTTCTTT. Its protein product is CASSLGEGNTEAFF.

The chain couples TRBV7-9 to TRBJ2-1; 8 nucleotides line up with TRBD1. J lost 7 bases, V lost 5 bases, and 4 bases had no gene match. The CDR3 has 13 amino acids. The germline gives CDR1 SEHNR, CDR2 FQNEAQ (reference sequence). As DNA, the CDR3 is TGTGCCAGCAGCGCCGACAGGGGTAATGAGCAGTTCTTC. This sequence encodes CASSADRGNEQFF.

As concerns this clone: In the same sample, other DNA sequences code for this CDR3. The chain links TRBV28 to TRBJ2-5; D is unclear. Trimming stripped 1 base from V and 1 base from J, with 7 bases between. CDR1 and CDR2 from the germline V gene are MDHEN and SYDVKM. The CDR3 contains 14 residues. For the CDR3, the DNA is TGTGCCAGCAGTTTATTACAGAGCCAAGAGACCCAGTACTTC. Translated: CASSLLQSQETQYF.

The chain links TRBV7-9 to TRBJ1-2, with TRBD1 matching 9 bases. V trimming: 4 bases; J trimming: 7 bases; junction bases outside the gene matches: 13. The CDR3 has 16 residues. CDR1 and CDR2 (germline): SEHNR, FQNEAQ (reference sequence). CDR3 region: CASSSPGTGRSSGYTF. For the CDR3, the DNA is TGTGCCAGCAGCTCCCCCGGGACAGGGAGATCGAGTGGCTACACCTTC. The whole variable domain, filled in from reference TRBV7-9 and TRBJ1-2, reads DTGVSQNPRHKITKRGQNVTFRCDPISEHNRLYWYRQTLGQGPEFLTYFQNEAQLEKSRLLSDRFSAERPKGSFSTLEIQRTEQGDSAMYLCASSSPGTGRSSGYTFGSGTRLTVV.

CDR3 in amino acids: CASAFGSMNTEAFF. CDR3 in DNA: TGCGCCAGCGCCTTCGGGAGCATGAACACTGAAGCTTTCTTT. The chain recombines TRBV4-1 with TRBJ1-1; D unclear. This CDR3 has 14 amino acids. The germline gives CDR1 MGHRA, CDR2 YSYEKL. Trimming shortened V by 8 bases and J by 0 bases, and 13 bases separated the two germline ends.

The chain's CDR3 is CASSLIGLDNEQFF. The CDR3 nucleotides are TGTGCCAGCAGTTTAATAGGACTAGACAATGAGCAGTTCTTC. The chain links TRBV27 to TRBJ2-1; 7 bases are a match to TRBD2. V gave up 2 bases and J gave up 5 bases; unmatched junction bases: 3. In germline, CDR1 is MNHEY, CDR2 SMNVEV (reference sequence). CDR3 length equals 14 residues.

The chain joins TRBV7-3 to TRBJ2-7; 13 nucleotides align to TRBD2. Germline lookup yields CDR1 SGHTA and CDR2 FQGTGA. The trim removed 3 bases at V and 3 bases at J, leaving 5 bases unmatched. The CDR3 is made up of 16 amino acids. CDR3 region: CASSFGTSGKGYEQYF. The CDR3 bases are TGTGCCAGCAGCTTCGGGACTAGCGGGAAAGGCTACGAGCAGTACTTC.

V usage is TRBV11-3 and J usage is TRBJ2-7, with a weak D call TRBD1 (5 bases). Germline V CDR1 and CDR2: SGHNT, YENEEA. V gave up 0 bases and J gave up 2 bases, with 11 bases separating them. CDR3 length equals 15 residues. The CDR3 DNA is TGTGCCAGCAGCTTAGATACAGGCCCTACCTACGAGCAGTACTTC. Its protein product is CASSLDTGPTYEQYF.

This rearrangement joins TRBV5-4 to TRBJ2-3; 8 positions match TRBD2. This CDR3 is built from 16 residues. V lost 0 bases and J lost 2; bases outside the gene matches: 5. Germline assignment: CDR1 SGHNT and CDR2 YYREEE (reference sequence). The DNA for the CDR3 is TGTGCCAGCAGCTTGGACGGGAGGGCCCCCACAGATACGCAGTATTTT. This encodes CASSLDGRAPTDTQYF.

This chain connects TRBV28 to TRBJ2-1; 10 bases align to TRBD2. The CDR3 runs to 15 residues. V trimming: 1 base; J trimming: 6 bases; junction bases outside the gene matches: 3. Germline loops: CDR1 MDHEN, CDR2 SYDVKM. The CDR3 sequence is CASSLSSGGFNEQFF. CDR3 coding DNA: TGTGCCAGCAGTTTATCTAGCGGGGGCTTCAATGAGCAGTTCTTC.

This clone was seen only once. The chain couples TRBV29-1 to TRBJ1-1; D is unresolved. This CDR3 spans 10 amino acids. V gave up 5 bases and J gave up 8 bases, with 9 bases separating them. Germline V CDR1 and CDR2: SQVTM, ANQGSEA. CDR3 nucleotides: TGCAGCGTTCTGGGGTCCGAAGCTTTCTTT. Its translation is CSVLGSEAFF.

This clone was detected a few times. The chain combines TRBV19 with TRBJ1-5; D gene ambiguous. Trimming removed 8 bases from V and 6 bases from J, with 17 bases in between. CDR3 length: 14 amino acids. CDR1 and CDR2 (germline): LNHDA, SQIVND (reference sequence). The CDR3 protein is CASSDRPGSQPQHF. The CDR3 nucleotides read TGTGCCAGTTCGGACCGGCCCGGGAGTCAGCCCCAGCATTTT.

Points on this clone: Other DNA sequences from this sample encode an identical CDR3 as well. This chain uses TRBV28 with TRBJ2-7, with a tentative D call TRBD1 (6 bases). The CDR3 loop spans 14 amino acids. Germline V gives CDR1 MDHEN, CDR2 SYDVKM. Deletions cut 6 bases from V and 0 bases from J, with 12 bases between. For the CDR3, the DNA is TGTGCCAGCAGCTCCGGGACAAGCTCCTACGAGCAGTACTTC. Its translation is CASSSGTSSYEQYF.

Regarding this clone: The same CDR3 is also encoded by other DNA sequences in this sample. The V and J genes are TRBV27 and TRBJ2-1, with 10 positions matching TRBD1. CDR3 length: 15 amino acids. With V trimmed by 5 bases and J by 4 bases, 5 bases remained unmatched. Germline loops: CDR1 MNHEY, CDR2 SMNVEV (reference sequence). The CDR3 loop reads CASSLDRGSYNEQFF. DNA for the CDR3: TGTGCCAGCAGTCTGGACAGGGGGTCATACAATGAGCAGTTCTTC.

This chain connects TRBV7-8 to TRBJ2-6; D unclear. The CDR3 runs 14 residues. Trimming stripped 5 bases from V and 0 bases from J, with 5 bases between. From germline, CDR1 is SGHVS and CDR2 FQNEAQ. CDR3 DNA sequence: TGTGCCAGCAGCCCCGGCTCTGGGGCCAACGTCCTGACTTTC. This encodes CASSPGSGANVLTF.

The CDR3 is CASRHGPVSSYEQYF. The CDR3 region has the DNA TGTGCCAGCAGACACGGACCCGTGAGCTCCTACGAGCAGTACTTC. The rearrangement joins TRBV27 to TRBJ2-7; D is ambiguous. CDR1 and CDR2 (germline): MNHEY, SMNVEV (reference sequence). Trimming took off 6 bases at V and 0 bases at J, with 15 bases between the two ends. This CDR3 has 15 amino acids.

The chain combines TRBV11-2 with TRBJ2-7; tentatively, D is TRBD2 (6 bases). Germline-derived CDR1 and CDR2 are SGHAT and FQNNGV. This CDR3 comprises 14 residues. Deletions cut 6 bases from V and 3 bases from J, with 15 bases between. The CDR3 DNA sequence: TGTGCCAGCAGTTCCCCCCGGGGGAACTACGAGCAGTACTTC. As protein: CASSSPRGNYEQYF.

V is TRBV30 and J is TRBJ2-2; D unclear. The germline V gene encodes CDR1 GTSNPN and CDR2 SVGIG (reference sequence). The CDR3 sequence is 12 residues long. Between the trimmed V and J ends, which lost 0 bases and 7 bases, there was a span of 6 bases. The CDR3 sequence is CAWSVGIGELFF. DNA of the CDR3: TGTGCCTGGAGTGTAGGGATCGGGGAGCTGTTTTTT.

The chain's CDR3 is CASSLEIGGPYEQYF. CDR3 DNA: TGTGCCAGCAGCTTAGAGATAGGGGGACCCTACGAGCAGTACTTC. This rearrangement joins TRBV11-2 to TRBJ2-7, with D perhaps TRBD1 (6 bases). The CDR3 has 15 amino acids. Germline V gene sequence: CDR1 SGHAT, CDR2 FQNNGV. Trimming took 0 bases from V and 2 from J, leaving 11 bases between them. The full variable domain, its missing parts supplied by reference TRBV11-2 and TRBJ2-7, is EAGVAQSPRYKIIEKRQSVAFWCNPISGHATLYWYQQILGQGPKLLIQFQNNGVVDDSQLPKDRFSAERLKGVDSTLKIQPAKLEDSAVYLCASSLEIGGPYEQYFGPGTRLTVT.

The J gene is TRBJ1-2, the V gene TRBV10-3; maybe TRBD1 (5 bases). The CDR3 covers 13 residues. Deletions cut 0 bases from V and 7 bases from J, with 9 bases between. Germline V gene data show CDR1 as ENHRY and CDR2 as SYGVKD. The CDR3 sequence is CAISESGGSGYTF. CDR3 nucleotides: TGTGCCATCAGTGAGTCGGGGGGGTCTGGCTACACCTTC.

On this clone: Additional DNA sequences in this sample encode the identical CDR3. The chain employs TRBV7-6 and TRBJ1-1; D gene uncertain. Per germline, CDR1 SGHVS and CDR2 FNYEAQ. Trimming left V 1 base short and J 0 bases short, with 6 bases between. The length of the CDR3 is 14 residues. CDR3 residues: CASSLGGLNTEAFF. DNA of the CDR3: TGTGCCAGCAGCTTAGGTGGCTTGAACACTGAAGCTTTCTTT.

The chain recombines TRBV13 with TRBJ2-7; 7 bases match TRBD2. CDR3 length: 15 residues. CDR1 is PRHDT, CDR2 FYEKMQ, per germline (reference sequence). Trimming cost V 5 bases and J 2 bases; bases outside gene matches: 9. The CDR3 DNA reads TGTGCCAGCAGCGAAGGGAGGGAGCTCCCCTACGAGCAGTACTTC. Protein sequence: CASSEGRELPYEQYF.

As DNA, the CDR3 is TGTGCCAGCAGTTCTACTAGCCTCCCAACACCTCCCAACAATGAGCAGTTCTTC. It is translated as CASSSTSLPTPPNNEQFF. The rearrangement links TRBV27 to TRBJ2-1, with a tentative D call TRBD2 (6 bases). This CDR3 contains 18 residues. Germline assignment: CDR1 MNHEY and CDR2 SMNVEV (reference sequence). Trimming took off 4 bases at V and 5 bases at J, with 24 bases between the two ends.

The V and J genes are TRBV28 and TRBJ1-1; TRBD1 aligns across 9 bases. CDR1 and CDR2 from the germline V gene are MDHEN and SYDVKM. CDR3 size: 15 residues. V was pared by 8 bases and J by 5 bases, with 12 bases of the junction left unmatched. The CDR3 region is CASGERSGTGTEAFF. In DNA, the CDR3 is TGTGCCAGCGGCGAGAGATCCGGGACAGGGACTGAAGCTTTCTTT.

The chain combines TRBV19 with TRBJ1-1; D unclear. This CDR3 is built from 11 residues. V was clipped by 7 bases and J by 0 bases, with 3 bases between them. Germline V lookup: CDR1 LNHDA, CDR2 SQIVND (reference sequence). CDR3 protein: CASIMNTEAFF. CDR3 nucleotides: TGTGCCAGTATAATGAACACTGAAGCTTTCTTT. Complete variable domain (other parts from reference TRBV19 and TRBJ1-1): DGGITQSPKYLFRKEGQNVTLSCEQNLNHDAMYWYRQDPGQGLRLIYYSQIVNDFQKGDIAEGYSVSREKKESFPLTVTSAQKNPTAFYLCASIMNTEAFFGQGTRLTVV.